The clone carrying this TCR beta chain rates as medium-sized. Its antigen is unidentified. The sample originates from a study of pediatric ulcerative colitis. Germline trimming cut 5 bases from V and 0 bases from J; bases unmatched to any gene: 3. The CDR3 covers 13 residues. From germline, CDR1 is SQVTM and CDR2 ANQGSEA. Findings and caveats of the study: No controls had the two rectal clonotypes shared by ulcerative colitis patients.

During colonoscopy, one to two rectal pinch biopsies were collected. Sequencing depth was up to 500,000 reads per sample. Measured with immunoSEQ multiplex PCR; TCRdb has only the in-frame clones, and not every one. This table has tens of thousands of clones, 73% appearing once. The TCR comes from a boy aged 10-17 years with moderate ulcerative colitis. Sequenced material: gut tissue. The chain joins TRBV29-1 to TRBJ1-1, with 7 bases lining up with TRBD1. CDR3 sequence: CSVQGDMNTEAFF. Written as DNA, the CDR3 is TGCAGCGTTCAGGGGGACATGAACACTGAAGCTTTCTTT.